This T cell receptor beta chain came from a study of control samples from healthy donors and cancer patients. A single count supports this clone. The CDR3 is made up of 15 amino acids. Germline V gene lookup returns CDR1 LGHDT and CDR2 YNNKEL (reference sequence). Trimming removed 0 bases at V and 0 bases at J, with 6 bases between. Sequencing used immunoSEQ multiplex PCR; TCRdb keeps in-frame clones, though not all of them. The data contain 20,000 to 25,000 clones, approximately 90% of them seen just once; the ten biggest clones take up around 9%. The chain uses TRBV3-1 (or the pseudogene TRBV3-2) and TRBJ2-4; D is uncertain. Sequences were obtained from PBMCs. The clonotype was recovered from an older woman with head and neck cancer. This CDR3 is CASSQDLGAKNIQYF. CDR3 nucleotide sequence: TGTGCCAGCAGCCAAGATCTGGGAGCCAAAAACATTCAGTACTTC.